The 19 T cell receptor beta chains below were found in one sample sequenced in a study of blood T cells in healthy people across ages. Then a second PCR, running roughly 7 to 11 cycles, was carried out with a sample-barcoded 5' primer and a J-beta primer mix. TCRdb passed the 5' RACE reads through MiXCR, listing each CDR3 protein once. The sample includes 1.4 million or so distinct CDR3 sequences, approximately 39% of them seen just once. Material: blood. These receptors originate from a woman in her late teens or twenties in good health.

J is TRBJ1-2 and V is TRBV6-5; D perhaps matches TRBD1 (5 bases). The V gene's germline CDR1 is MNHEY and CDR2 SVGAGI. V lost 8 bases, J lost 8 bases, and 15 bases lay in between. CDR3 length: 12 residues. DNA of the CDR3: TGTGCCAGCTCTTTCCCGCGGGGGGGCTACACCTTC. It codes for CASSFPRGGYTF.

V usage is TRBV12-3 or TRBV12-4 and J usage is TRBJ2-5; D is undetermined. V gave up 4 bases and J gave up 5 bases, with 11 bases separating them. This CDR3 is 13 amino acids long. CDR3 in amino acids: CASSSPMNETQYF. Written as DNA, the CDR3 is TGTGCCAGCAGTTCGCCTATGAACGAGACCCAGTACTTC.

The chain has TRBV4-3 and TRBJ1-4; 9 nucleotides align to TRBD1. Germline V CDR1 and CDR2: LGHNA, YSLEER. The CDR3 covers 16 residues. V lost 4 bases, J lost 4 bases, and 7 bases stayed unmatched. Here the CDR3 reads CASSRSDRGDNEKLFF. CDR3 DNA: TGCGCCAGCAGCCGATCGGACAGGGGAGATAATGAAAAACTGTTTTTT.

The CDR3 reads CASSAGGPETEAFF. In nucleotides, the CDR3 is TGTGCCAGCAGTGCCGGGGGGCCAGAAACTGAAGCTTTCTTT. The rearrangement joins TRBV28 to TRBJ1-1; a possible D gene is TRBD1 (6 bases). This CDR3 has 14 residues. The V end was cut by 5 bases, the J end by 5 bases, with 15 bases between. Per the germline V gene, CDR1 is MDHEN and CDR2 is SYDVKM.

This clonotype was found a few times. This CDR3 reads CSTLAGGSYNEQFF. In DNA form, the CDR3 reads TGCAGCACGTTAGCGGGGGGCAGTTACAATGAGCAGTTCTTC. The J gene is TRBJ2-1, the V gene TRBV29-1; 10 bases match TRBD2. Looked up from germline, CDR1 is SQVTM and CDR2 is ANQGSEA. V lost 8 bases, J lost 4 bases, and 8 bases stayed unmatched. The CDR3 is 14 amino acids.

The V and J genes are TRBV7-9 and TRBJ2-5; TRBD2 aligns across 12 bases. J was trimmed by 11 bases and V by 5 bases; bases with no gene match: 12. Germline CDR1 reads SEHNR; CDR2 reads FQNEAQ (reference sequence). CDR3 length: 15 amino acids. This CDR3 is CASSPRLAGALEQYF. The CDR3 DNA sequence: TGTGCCAGCAGCCCCCGACTAGCGGGAGCACTGGAGCAGTACTTC.

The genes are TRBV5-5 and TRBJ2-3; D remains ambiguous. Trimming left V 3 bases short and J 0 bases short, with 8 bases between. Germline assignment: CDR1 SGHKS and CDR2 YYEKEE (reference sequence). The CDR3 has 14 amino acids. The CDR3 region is CASSSETSTDTQYF. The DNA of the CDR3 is TGTGCCAGCAGCTCGGAGACTAGCACAGATACGCAGTATTTT.

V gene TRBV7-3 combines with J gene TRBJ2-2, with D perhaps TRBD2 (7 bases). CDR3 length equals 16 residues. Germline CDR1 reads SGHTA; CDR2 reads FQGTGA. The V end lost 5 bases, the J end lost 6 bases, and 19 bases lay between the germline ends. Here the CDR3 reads CASSPVGGASPGELFF. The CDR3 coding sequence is TGTGCCAGCAGCCCAGTGGGGGGGGCTAGTCCCGGGGAGCTGTTTTTT.

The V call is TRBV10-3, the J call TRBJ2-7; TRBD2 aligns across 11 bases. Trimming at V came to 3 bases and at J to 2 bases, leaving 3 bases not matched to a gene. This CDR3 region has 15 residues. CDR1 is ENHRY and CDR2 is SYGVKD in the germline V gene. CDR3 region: CAISDGTSGTYEQYF. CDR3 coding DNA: TGTGCCATCAGTGATGGGACTAGCGGAACCTACGAGCAGTACTTC.

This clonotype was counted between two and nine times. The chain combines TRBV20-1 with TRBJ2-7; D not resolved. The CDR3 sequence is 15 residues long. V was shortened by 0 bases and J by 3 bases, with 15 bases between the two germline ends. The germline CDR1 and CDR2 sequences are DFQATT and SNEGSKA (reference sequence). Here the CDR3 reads CSARDIETSIYEQYF. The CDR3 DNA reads TGCAGTGCTAGAGATATTGAGACCTCAATCTACGAGCAGTACTTC.

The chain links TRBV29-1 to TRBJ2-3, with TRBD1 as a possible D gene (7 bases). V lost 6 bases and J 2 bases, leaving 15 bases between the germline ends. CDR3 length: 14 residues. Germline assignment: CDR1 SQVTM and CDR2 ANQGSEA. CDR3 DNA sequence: TGCAGCGTGTCGGAGGGACAGCACACAGATACGCAGTATTTT. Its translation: CSVSEGQHTDTQYF.

The CDR3 loop reads CASGLHQGIGAFF. The CDR3 coding sequence is TGTGCTAGTGGTTTGCATCAGGGAATAGGAGCTTTCTTT. V gene TRBV12-5 combines with J gene TRBJ1-1; TRBD1 is a possible D gene (5 bases). Germline values: CDR1 LGHNT, CDR2 FRNRAP. CDR3 length equals 13 residues. Trimming shortened V by 2 bases and J by 10 bases, and 14 bases separated the two germline ends.

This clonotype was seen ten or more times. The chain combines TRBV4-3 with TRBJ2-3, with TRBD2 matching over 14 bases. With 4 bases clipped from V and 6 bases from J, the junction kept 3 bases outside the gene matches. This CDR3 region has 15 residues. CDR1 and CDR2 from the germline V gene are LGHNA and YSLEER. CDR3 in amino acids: CASSRLAGGVDTQYF. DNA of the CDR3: TGCGCCAGCAGCCGACTAGCGGGGGGGGTCGATACGCAGTATTTT.

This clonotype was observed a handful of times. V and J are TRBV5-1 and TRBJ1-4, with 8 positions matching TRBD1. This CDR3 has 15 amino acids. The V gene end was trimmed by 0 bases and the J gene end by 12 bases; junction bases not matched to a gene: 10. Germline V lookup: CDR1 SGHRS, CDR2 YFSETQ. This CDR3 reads CASSLVGQGFNELFF. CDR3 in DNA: TGCGCCAGCAGCTTGGTCGGACAGGGATTCAACGAACTGTTTTTT.

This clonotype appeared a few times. DNA for the CDR3: TGTGCCAGCAGCCGGGACGGACAGGGGACGGGCTACACCTTC. Its translation is CASSRDGQGTGYTF. The chain has TRBV12-3 or TRBV12-4 and TRBJ1-2; TRBD1 aligns across 9 bases. This CDR3 is built from 14 residues. The V segment lost 6 bases and the J segment 8 bases; nucleotides outside the gene matches: 10.

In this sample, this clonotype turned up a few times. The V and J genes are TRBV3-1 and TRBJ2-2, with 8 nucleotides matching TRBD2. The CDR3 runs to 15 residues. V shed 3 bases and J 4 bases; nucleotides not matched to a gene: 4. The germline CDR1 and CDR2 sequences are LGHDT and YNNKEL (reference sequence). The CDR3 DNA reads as TGTGCCAGCAGCCATAGCGGGAAGGGCACCGGGGAGCTGTTTTTT. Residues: CASSHSGKGTGELFF.

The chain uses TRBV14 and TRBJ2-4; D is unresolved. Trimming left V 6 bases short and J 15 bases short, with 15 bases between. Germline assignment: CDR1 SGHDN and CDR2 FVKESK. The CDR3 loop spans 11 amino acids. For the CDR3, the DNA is TGTGCCAGCAGTTCATACTCTGGGGTGTACTTC. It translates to CASSSYSGVYF.

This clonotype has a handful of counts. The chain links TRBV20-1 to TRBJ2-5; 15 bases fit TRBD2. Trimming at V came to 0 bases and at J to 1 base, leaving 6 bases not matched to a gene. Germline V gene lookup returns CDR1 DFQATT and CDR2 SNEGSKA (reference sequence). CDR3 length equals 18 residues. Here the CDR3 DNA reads TGCAGTGCTAGAGATCGGACTAGCGGGAGGGCCATCCAAGAGACCCAGTACTTC. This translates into CSARDRTSGRAIQETQYF.

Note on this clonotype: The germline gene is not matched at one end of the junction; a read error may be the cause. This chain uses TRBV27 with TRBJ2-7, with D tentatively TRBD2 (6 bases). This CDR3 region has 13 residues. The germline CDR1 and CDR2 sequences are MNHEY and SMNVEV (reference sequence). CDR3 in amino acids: CAGSLGGPYEQYF. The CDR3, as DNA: TGTGCCGGCAGTTTGGGAGGTCCTTACGAGCAGTACTTC.